The 12 T cell receptor beta chains reported below all come from one sample, sequenced in a study of blood T cell repertoires in COVID-19. Clones were read by immunoSEQ multiplex PCR, and TCRdb kept only the in-frame ones, dropping some. Of roughly 70,000 clones in the sample, approximately 90% were seen once. The sequenced material came from peripheral blood. The receptors stem from a human donor in a cohort sampled during active COVID-19.

J is TRBJ2-6 and V is TRBV7-2; 13 nucleotides line up with TRBD2. CDR1 and CDR2 (germline): SGHTA, FQGNSA. This CDR3 is 19 amino acids long. The trim removed 5 bases at V and 0 bases at J, leaving 7 bases unmatched. The CDR3 region has the DNA TGTGCCAGCAGCACCCGACTAGCGGGGGGAGTCTCTGGGGCCAACGTCCTGACTTTC. Its protein product is CASSTRLAGGVSGANVLTF.

V usage is TRBV7-2 and J usage is TRBJ2-3; 9 nucleotides agree with TRBD2. The trim removed 1 base at V and 4 bases at J, leaving 6 bases unmatched. CDR1 is SGHTA, CDR2 FQGNSA, per germline. CDR3 length equals 16 residues. In DNA form, the CDR3 reads TGTGCCAGCAGCTTAGGAATAGCGGGAGAAGCAGATACGCAGTATTTT. Translating gives CASSLGIAGEADTQYF.

This clone has only one observation. This chain joins TRBV18 and TRBJ1-4; TRBD1 is a possible D gene (5 bases). The CDR3 spans 14 residues. The V gene lost 2 bases and the J gene lost 2 bases, with 6 bases spanning the gap. Germline V gene data show CDR1 as KGHSH and CDR2 as LQKENI. The CDR3 loop is CASSPRGTNEKLFF. The CDR3 bases are TGTGCCAGCTCACCAAGGGGTACTAATGAAAAACTGTTTTTT.

In DNA, the CDR3 is TGTGCCTGGACCCGGCAGACAGGGGGAACTGAAGCTTTCTTT. This translates into CAWTRQTGGTEAFF. The chain uses TRBV30 and TRBJ1-1; 9 nucleotides align to TRBD1. There are 14 residues in the CDR3. V shed 4 bases and J 5 bases; nucleotides not matched to a gene: 8. Germline V gene lookup returns CDR1 GTSNPN and CDR2 SVGIG (reference sequence).

The chain carries TRBV30 and TRBJ1-1; D possibly corresponds to TRBD1 (6 bases). CDR3 length: 13 residues. The V and J ends lost 3 bases and 5 bases respectively, with 13 bases between them. The germline gives CDR1 GTSNPN, CDR2 SVGIG (reference sequence). The CDR3 protein is CAWRQQGETEAFF. CDR3 nucleotides: TGTGCCTGGAGGCAACAGGGAGAGACTGAAGCTTTCTTT.

About this clone itself: One junction end disagrees with the germline gene, perhaps due to a read error. The CDR3, as DNA: TGTGCCAACAGCTTCGGGACAGGGGAACAGACCCAGTACTTC. This translates into CANSFGTGEQTQYF. The V and J genes are TRBV11-2 and TRBJ2-5; 10 nucleotides line up with TRBD1. The CDR3 is 14 amino acids. From germline, CDR1 is SGHAT and CDR2 FQNNGV. Variable domain in full (rest from reference TRBV11-2 and TRBJ2-5): EAGVAQSPRYKIIEKRQSVAFWCNPISGHATLYWYQQILGQGPKLLIQFQNNGVVDDSQLPKDRFSAERLKGVDSTLKIQPAKLEDSAVYLCANSFGTGEQTQYFGPGTRLLVL.

This sequence joins TRBV24-1 and TRBJ2-3; no clear D. The germline V and J ends were trimmed by 3 bases and 1 base, with 4 bases remaining between them. Germline V gene lookup returns CDR1 KGHDR and CDR2 SFDVKD. CDR3 length: 13 amino acids. CDR3 DNA sequence: TGTGCCACCAGTGATACAGGCACAGATACGCAGTATTTT. Amino acid sequence: CATSDTGTDTQYF.

This clone was picked up one time. J is TRBJ1-2 and V is TRBV4-1; 9 nucleotides line up with TRBD1. Germline V gene lookup returns CDR1 MGHRA and CDR2 YSYEKL. Losses at the gene ends were 1 base for V and 3 bases for J; bases not matched to a gene: 18. CDR3 length: 20 amino acids. CDR3 sequence: CASSQVRAGTGRLRDYGYTF. DNA for the CDR3: TGCGCCAGCAGCCAAGTAAGGGCCGGGACAGGGCGCTTAAGGGACTATGGCTACACCTTC.

As DNA, the CDR3 is TGCGCCAGCAGTGAGATAGGAGCCCGAACAGATACGCAGTATTTT. Its translation: CASSEIGARTDTQYF. The chain has TRBV10-2 and TRBJ2-3, with D uncertain. The V end lost 2 bases, the J end lost 3 bases, and 12 bases lay between the germline ends. The CDR3 consists of 15 residues. Germline V CDR1 and CDR2: WSHSY, SAAADI.

The chain carries TRBV29-1 and TRBJ2-5, with 8 nucleotides matching TRBD1. Unmatched junction bases numbered 14, after V lost 6 bases and J lost 5 bases. The CDR3 runs to 15 residues. CDR1 is SQVTM, CDR2 ANQGSEA, per germline. CDR3 sequence (DNA): TGCAGCGTCCTCGGGGGCAGGGGGCTCGCGGAGACCCAGTACTTC. Translating it yields CSVLGGRGLAETQYF.

The chain uses TRBV10-2 and TRBJ1-2; D gene uncertain. The V gene lost 2 bases and the J gene lost 7 bases, with 11 bases spanning the gap. Germline CDR1 and CDR2: WSHSY and SAAADI. The CDR3 loop spans 13 amino acids. The DNA for the CDR3 is TGCGCCAGCAGTGAGGGTCCATCTAGTGGCTACACCTTC. Protein: CASSEGPSSGYTF.

This chain links TRBV28 with TRBJ1-1; possibly TRBD1 for D (6 bases). V gave up 8 bases and J gave up 0 bases, with 16 bases separating them. Germline lookup yields CDR1 MDHEN and CDR2 SYDVKM. This CDR3 contains 15 residues. The CDR3 bases are TGTGCCAGCGGGGGGGCCGACAGCTTGAACACTGAAGCTTTCTTT. Its translation is CASGGADSLNTEAFF.